The clone carrying this T cell receptor beta chain was counted a few times. The antigen is unknown. This entry comes from a study of identical twins. Study results and caveats: Conclusions were drawn cross-sectionally by statistical analysis, without following the same donors.

Germline V lookup: CDR1 MNHNS, CDR2 SASEGT. The CDR3 consists of 15 residues. V dropped 5 bases and J dropped 2 bases, with 14 bases sitting between them. Template switching introduced a universal primer site, and the cDNA bore unique molecular identifiers. TCRdb reanalysed the 5' RACE reads using MiXCR and keeps one entry per CDR3 protein. This repertoire shows approximately 220,000 distinct CDR3 sequences, 7.5% found once; its top ten account for 1.9%. Only healthy Caucasians were included as donors. These records were also assigned to another study, of yellow fever vaccine responses in identical twins. Turning to that study: Vaccine-induced T cell responses in twins were reportedly observed to appear partly convergent, partly personalized.

The chain couples TRBV6-1 to TRBJ2-3; tentative D call: TRBD1 (6 bases). Sequences were obtained from memory (CD45RO+) T cells sorted from blood. This clonotype was obtained from a woman aged 18-29 years in good health. CDR3 nucleotides: TGTGCCAGCAGTCGATCCCGGACAGCCACAGATACGCAGTATTTT. Its translation: CASSRSRTATDTQYF.